Listed here is a single T cell receptor (beta chain). Germline CDR1 SGHTA, CDR2 FQGTGA. The CDR3 is 15 residues long. The V and J ends lost 5 bases and 4 bases, in that order; junction bases with no gene match: 8. This specimen belongs to a study of T-cell reconstitution after alpha-beta-depleted transplantation in children. Unique molecular identifiers were incorporated when the TCRbeta library was constructed. TCRdb reanalysed the PCR reads using MiXCR and keeps one entry per CDR3 protein. Here the sample spans about 640,000 distinct CDR3 sequences, 15% to 20% being singletons. The material sequenced was PBMCs from the stem cell graft donor, taken from the stem cell graft. This clonotype originated in a human donor who donated a stem cell graft to a child with acute myeloid leukemia. The chain combines TRBV7-3 with TRBJ2-7, with TRBD1 matching 10 bases. The CDR3 protein is CASSMSGTGVYEQYF. CDR3 in DNA: TGTGCCAGCAGCATGTCCGGGACAGGGGTTTACGAGCAGTACTTC.